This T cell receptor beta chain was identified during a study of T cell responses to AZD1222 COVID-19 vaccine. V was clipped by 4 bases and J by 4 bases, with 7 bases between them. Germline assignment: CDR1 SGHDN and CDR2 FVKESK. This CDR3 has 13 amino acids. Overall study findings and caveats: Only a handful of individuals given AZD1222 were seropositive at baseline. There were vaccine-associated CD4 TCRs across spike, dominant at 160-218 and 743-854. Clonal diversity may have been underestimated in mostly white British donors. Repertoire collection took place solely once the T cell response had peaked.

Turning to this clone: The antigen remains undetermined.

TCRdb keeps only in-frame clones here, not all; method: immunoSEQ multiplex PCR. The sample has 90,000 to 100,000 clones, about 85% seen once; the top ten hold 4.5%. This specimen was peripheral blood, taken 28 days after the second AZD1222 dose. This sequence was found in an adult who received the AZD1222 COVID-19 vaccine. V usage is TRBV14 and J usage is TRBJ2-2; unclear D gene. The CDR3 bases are TGTGCCAGCAGCCTCCTCGTCACCGGGGAGCTGTTTTTT. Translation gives CASSLLVTGELFF.